These 20 T cell receptor beta chains share one sample of origin, sequenced in a study of T cells in Graves' hyperthyroidism and ophthalmopathy. Template material for amplifying TCR beta CDR3 regions consisted of RNA transcripts. RT-PCR in the first round (using the HTBI primer set) targeted the TCR CDR3. TCRdb re-derived calls from the multiplex PCR reads in MiXCR, one entry per CDR3 protein. The data contain hundreds of thousands of distinct CDR3 sequences, less than 45% of them singletons. The sequencing input was peripheral blood or thyroid tissue (not recorded which). The receptors shown here come from an adult man with Graves' disease, either hyperthyroidism or ophthalmopathy (not recorded which).

This sequence joins TRBV2 and TRBJ2-7, with TRBD1 matching over 9 bases. This CDR3 has 14 residues. The germline gives CDR1 SNHLY, CDR2 FYNNEI. Trimming removed 7 bases from V and 2 bases from J; junction bases left unmatched: 6. For the CDR3, the DNA is TGTGCCAGCACCGGGACAGGGAAAACCTACGAGCAGTACTTC. Its protein product is CASTGTGKTYEQYF.

This chain joins TRBV7-1 and TRBJ2-5, with 8 bases lining up with TRBD1. TRBV7-1 is placed among ORFs of uncertain function. The CDR3 loop spans 14 amino acids. V shed 6 bases, J shed 9 bases, and the junction held 12 bases outside the gene matches. The CDR3 region is CASRSGQALRAQYF. The CDR3 DNA reads TGTGCCAGCAGGTCGGGACAGGCTCTCAGGGCCCAGTACTTC.

This clonotype appeared many times. The rearrangement uses TRBV2 and TRBJ1-1; D possibly corresponds to TRBD1 (5 bases). Germline loops: CDR1 SNHLY, CDR2 FYNNEI. Trimming pared 3 bases from V and 1 base from J, leaving 6 bases between. The CDR3 length is 13 residues. The CDR3 protein is CASSDQGNTEAFF. The CDR3 bases are TGTGCCAGCAGTGATCAGGGGAACACTGAAGCTTTCTTT. Combining the CDR3 with reference TRBV2 and TRBJ1-1 gives the whole variable domain EPEVTQTPSHQVTQMGQEVILRCVPISNHLYFYWYRQILGQKVEFLVSFYNNEISEKSEIFDDQFSVERPDGSNFTLKIRSTKLEDSAMYFCASSDQGNTEAFFGQGTRLTVV.

This chain uses TRBV24-1 with TRBJ2-2; TRBD1 or TRBD2 may be the D gene (6 bases each). This CDR3 is 12 amino acids long. Germline V gene data show CDR1 as KGHDR and CDR2 as SFDVKD. Trimming cost V 7 bases and J 10 bases, with 12 bases left between them. CDR3 sequence (DNA): TGTGCCACCAGATCCGGGGGCGCGGAGCTGTTTTTT. Its protein is CATRSGGAELFF.

The rearrangement links TRBV12-3 or TRBV12-4 to TRBJ1-2, with D uncertain. V gave up 4 bases and J gave up 4 bases, with 10 bases separating them. The CDR3 extends over 13 amino acids. The CDR3 protein is CASSSDVTYGYTF. Written as DNA, the CDR3 is TGTGCCAGCAGTTCCGACGTGACCTATGGCTACACCTTC.

The CDR3 loop reads CSASRAGRATEAFF. The CDR3 nucleotides read TGCAGTGCTAGCCGGGCAGGGAGGGCCACTGAAGCTTTCTTT. The J gene is TRBJ1-1, the V gene TRBV20-1; TRBD1 is a possible D gene (5 bases). V lost 3 bases and J lost 4, with 15 bases in between. The CDR3 has 14 amino acids. CDR1 and CDR2 (germline): DFQATT, SNEGSKA (reference sequence).

The chain is built from TRBV20-1 and TRBJ2-5; no clear D gene. V was shortened by 6 bases and J by 5 bases, with 10 bases between the two germline ends. CDR1 and CDR2 (germline): DFQATT, SNEGSKA (reference sequence). This CDR3 spans 11 amino acids. The CDR3 is CSAPWYETQYF. DNA for the CDR3: TGCAGTGCCCCCTGGTATGAGACCCAGTACTTC.

The rearrangement uses TRBV28 and TRBJ1-5; D not resolved. V was pared by 4 bases and J by 4 bases, with 14 bases between. From germline, CDR1 is MDHEN and CDR2 SYDVKM. The CDR3 is made up of 15 amino acids. The CDR3 nucleotides are TGTGCCAGCAGTTCCCTCCAAGGCGGGAATCAGCCCCAGCATTTT. This codes for CASSSLQGGNQPQHF.

The rearrangement links TRBV20-1 to TRBJ2-5; 12 bases are shared with TRBD2. Trimming took 0 bases from V and 4 from J; bases not matched to a gene: 3. This CDR3 comprises 15 residues. Germline V gene lookup returns CDR1 DFQATT and CDR2 SNEGSKA (reference sequence). CDR3 in DNA: TGCAGTGCTAGAGAGACTAGCGGGAGTAGAGAGACCCAGTACTTC. This encodes CSARETSGSRETQYF.

This clonotype was observed a handful of times. This chain uses TRBV19 with TRBJ1-4; 7 nucleotides line up with TRBD1. The trim removed 3 bases at V and 0 bases at J, leaving 4 bases unmatched. From germline, CDR1 is LNHDA and CDR2 SQIVND (reference sequence). This CDR3 contains 16 residues. As DNA, the CDR3 is TGTGCCAGTAGTATTATTACAGGGGCAACTAATGAAAAACTGTTTTTT. Residues: CASSIITGATNEKLFF.

The gene calls are TRBV2 and TRBJ2-7; 9 bases agree with TRBD1. V trimming: 1 base; J trimming: 3 bases; junction bases outside the gene matches: 10. This CDR3 has 17 residues. Germline CDR1 reads SNHLY; CDR2 reads FYNNEI. As DNA, the CDR3 is TGTGCCAGCAGTGAAGAACCGGGACAGGGAGGCGACTACGAGCAGTACTTC. Its translation is CASSEEPGQGGDYEQYF.

As for this clonotype: No conserved phenylalanine or tryptophan is present at the end of the CDR3, so a read error is the likely explanation. The chain links TRBV2 to TRBJ1-1; D may be TRBD1 (5 bases). Germline values: CDR1 SNHLY, CDR2 FYNNEI. The CDR3 extends over 16 amino acids. V shed 3 bases and J shed 10 bases, with 24 bases lying between them. The DNA of the CDR3 is TGTGCCAGCAGTGACAGGGCGATCTTCGAGGGTAGGTCAGCTTTCCTT. Translated: CASSDRAIFEGRSAFL.

This chain links TRBV29-1 with TRBJ1-1; a weak D match, TRBD1 (6 bases). Germline CDR1 reads SQVTM; CDR2 reads ANQGSEA. V was shortened by 4 bases and J by 14 bases, with 17 bases between the two germline ends. The CDR3 totals 11 residues. The CDR3 DNA reads TGCAGCGTTGGAGAACAGGGTATTTCCTTCTTT. Amino acid sequence: CSVGEQGISFF.

This clonotype was counted between two and nine times. The V gene is TRBV2, the J gene TRBJ1-6; D gene unclear. Germline V CDR1 and CDR2: SNHLY, FYNNEI. The CDR3 spans 13 residues. The germline V and J ends were trimmed by 0 bases and 10 bases, with 7 bases remaining between them. The CDR3 here is CASSEALGSPLHF. The CDR3 nucleotides read TGTGCCAGCAGTGAAGCTCTTGGATCACCCCTCCACTTT.

V is TRBV20-1 and J is TRBJ1-1, with 7 bases matching TRBD1. Germline V gives CDR1 DFQATT, CDR2 SNEGSKA (reference sequence). This CDR3 has 15 amino acids. The junction had 7 bases not matched to a gene; V was cut back by 0 bases and J by 3 bases. The CDR3 DNA sequence: TGCAGTGCTAGAGATCAGACAGGGAGGCACACTGAAGCTTTCTTT. This sequence encodes CSARDQTGRHTEAFF.

The chain employs TRBV20-1 and TRBJ2-7; D may be TRBD1 (6 bases). Trimming took off 5 bases at V and 3 bases at J, with 20 bases between the two ends. The CDR3 has 15 amino acids. The V gene's germline CDR1 is DFQATT and CDR2 SNEGSKA (reference sequence). This chain's CDR3 is CSAQGEQGIGYEQYF. For the CDR3, the DNA is TGCAGTGCTCAGGGCGAACAGGGAATAGGCTACGAGCAGTACTTC.

The chain recombines TRBV7-6 with TRBJ2-7; TRBD2 aligns across 10 bases. Germline-derived CDR1 and CDR2 are SGHVS and FNYEAQ. The ends lost 1 base at V and 6 bases at J; junction bases unmatched: 12. CDR3 length equals 17 residues. CDR3 DNA sequence: TGTGCCAGCAGCTTAGAACTCGGAGCGGGGGGGCCGGGCGAGCAGTACTTC. It specifies CASSLELGAGGPGEQYF.

V is TRBV29-1 and J is TRBJ1-3; D is undetermined. CDR3 length equals 12 residues. Germline V CDR1 and CDR2: SQVTM, ANQGSEA. V was pared by 8 bases and J by 4 bases, with 12 bases between. In nucleotides, the CDR3 is TGCAGCTTAGCCGTAACCGGAAACACCATATATTTT. Protein: CSLAVTGNTIYF.

The V and J genes are TRBV25-1 and TRBJ1-2; D call uncertain. V was clipped by 6 bases and J by 4 bases, with 12 bases between them. CDR1 and CDR2 from the germline V gene are MGHDK and SYGVNS. This CDR3 is built from 13 residues. The chain's CDR3 is CASSPAVGYGYTF. CDR3 DNA sequence: TGTGCCAGCAGCCCTGCGGTTGGCTATGGCTACACCTTC.

The rearrangement joins TRBV24-1 to TRBJ2-7; the D gene is possibly TRBD1 (5 bases). V was cut by 3 bases and J by 2 bases, with 10 bases left in between. This CDR3 is 14 amino acids long. The germline V gene encodes CDR1 KGHDR and CDR2 SFDVKD. DNA for the CDR3: TGTGCCACCAGTGATGTGGGGCCCCCCTACGAGCAGTACTTC. Translation gives CATSDVGPPYEQYF.